This TCR beta chain came from a study of blood T cell repertoires in COVID-19. Study background: PBMCs, B-cell-depleted T cells, or T cells provided the cDNA or gDNA that made up the material.

In the original workflow: Estimation of nucleated cell counts relied on the amplification of reference gene primers. Generated by immunoSEQ multiplex PCR, the TCRdb table keeps only in-frame clones and is missing some. V and J calls and clone size follow that table, whereas D and trimming were derived from the DNA. The sample lists about 50,000 clones; around three quarters were seen once. Trimming removed 4 bases from V and 5 bases from J, with 21 bases in between. The CDR3 runs to 17 residues. Germline lookup yields CDR1 SGHTA and CDR2 FQGTGA. The specimen sequenced was peripheral blood. The gene calls are TRBV7-3 and TRBJ1-5; D possibly corresponds to TRBD1 (6 bases). This clonotype was sampled from a man between 65 and 85 years old with acute or convalescent COVID-19. This chain's CDR3 is CASSSLLQGLGYQPQHF. CDR3 nucleotides: TGTGCCAGCAGCTCTCTCTTACAGGGTCTTGGATATCAGCCCCAGCATTTT.